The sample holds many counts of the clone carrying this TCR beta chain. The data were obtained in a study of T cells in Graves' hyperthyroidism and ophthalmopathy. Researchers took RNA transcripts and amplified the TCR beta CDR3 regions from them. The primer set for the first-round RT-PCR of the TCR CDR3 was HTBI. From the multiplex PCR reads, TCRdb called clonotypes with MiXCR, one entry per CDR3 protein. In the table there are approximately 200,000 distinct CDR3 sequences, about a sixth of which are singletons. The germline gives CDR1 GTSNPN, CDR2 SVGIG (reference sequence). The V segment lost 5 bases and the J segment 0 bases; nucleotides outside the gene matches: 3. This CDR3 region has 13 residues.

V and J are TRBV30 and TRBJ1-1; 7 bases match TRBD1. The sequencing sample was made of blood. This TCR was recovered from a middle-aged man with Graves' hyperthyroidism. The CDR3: CAWDRDMNTEAFF. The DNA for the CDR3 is TGTGCCTGGGACAGGGACATGAACACTGAAGCTTTCTTT.